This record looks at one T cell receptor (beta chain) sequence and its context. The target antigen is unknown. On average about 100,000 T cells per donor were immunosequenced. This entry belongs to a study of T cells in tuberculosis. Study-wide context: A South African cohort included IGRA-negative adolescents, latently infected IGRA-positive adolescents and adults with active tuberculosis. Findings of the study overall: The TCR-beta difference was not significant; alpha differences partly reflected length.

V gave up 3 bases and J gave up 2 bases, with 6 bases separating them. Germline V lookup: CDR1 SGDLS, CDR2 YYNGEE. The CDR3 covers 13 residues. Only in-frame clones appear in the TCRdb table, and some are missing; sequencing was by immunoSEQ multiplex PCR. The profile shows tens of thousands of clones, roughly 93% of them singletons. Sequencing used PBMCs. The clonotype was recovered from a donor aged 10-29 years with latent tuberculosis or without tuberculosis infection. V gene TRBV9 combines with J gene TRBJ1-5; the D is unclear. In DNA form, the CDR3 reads TGTGCCAGCAGCGGGGCCGGCAATCAGCCCCAGCATTTT. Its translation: CASSGAGNQPQHF.